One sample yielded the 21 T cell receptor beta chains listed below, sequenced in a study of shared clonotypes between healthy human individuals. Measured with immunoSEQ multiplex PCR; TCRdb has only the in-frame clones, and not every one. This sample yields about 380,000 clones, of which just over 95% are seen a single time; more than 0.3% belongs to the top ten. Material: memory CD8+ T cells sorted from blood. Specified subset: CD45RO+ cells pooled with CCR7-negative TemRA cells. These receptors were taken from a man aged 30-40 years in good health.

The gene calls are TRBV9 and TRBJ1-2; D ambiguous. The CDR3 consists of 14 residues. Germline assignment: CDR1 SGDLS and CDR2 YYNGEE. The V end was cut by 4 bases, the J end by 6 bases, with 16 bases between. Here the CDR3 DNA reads TGTGCCAGCAGCCCTAGCGGGAATCCCCATGGCTACACCTTC. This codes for CASSPSGNPHGYTF.

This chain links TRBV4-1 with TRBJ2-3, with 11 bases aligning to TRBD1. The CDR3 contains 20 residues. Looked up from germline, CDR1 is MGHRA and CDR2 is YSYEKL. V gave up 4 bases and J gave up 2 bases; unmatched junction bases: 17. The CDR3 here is CASSRTGTGGLAGDTDTQYF. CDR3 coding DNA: TGCGCCAGCAGCCGGACCGGGACAGGGGGGCTAGCGGGCGACACAGATACGCAGTATTTT.

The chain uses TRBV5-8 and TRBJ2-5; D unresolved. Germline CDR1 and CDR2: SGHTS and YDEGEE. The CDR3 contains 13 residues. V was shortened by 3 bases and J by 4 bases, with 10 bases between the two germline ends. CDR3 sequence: CASSWGRRETQYF. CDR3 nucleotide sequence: TGTGCCAGCAGCTGGGGTCGGCGAGAGACCCAGTACTTC.

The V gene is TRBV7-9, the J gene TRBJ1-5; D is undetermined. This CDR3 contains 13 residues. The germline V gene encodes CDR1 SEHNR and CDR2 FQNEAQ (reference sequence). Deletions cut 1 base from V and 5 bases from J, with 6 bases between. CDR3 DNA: TGTGCCAGCAGCTTAGAGGGAGATCAGCCCCAGCATTTT. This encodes CASSLEGDQPQHF. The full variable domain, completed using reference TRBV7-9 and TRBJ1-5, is DTGVSQNPRHKITKRGQNVTFRCDPISEHNRLYWYRQTLGQGPEFLTYFQNEAQLEKSRLLSDRFSAERPKGSFSTLEIQRTEQGDSAMYLCASSLEGDQPQHFGDGTRLSIL.

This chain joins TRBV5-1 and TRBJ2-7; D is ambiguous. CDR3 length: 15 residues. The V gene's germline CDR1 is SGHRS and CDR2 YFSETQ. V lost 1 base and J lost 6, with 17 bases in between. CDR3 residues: CASSLYLSDVLEQYF. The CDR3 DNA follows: TGCGCCAGCAGCTTGTATCTCTCGGATGTGCTCGAGCAGTACTTC.

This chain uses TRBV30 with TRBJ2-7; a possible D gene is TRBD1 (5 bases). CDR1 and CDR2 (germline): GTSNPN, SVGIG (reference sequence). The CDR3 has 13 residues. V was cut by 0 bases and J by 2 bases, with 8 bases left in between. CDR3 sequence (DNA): TGTGCCTGGAGTGTTTCGGACACCTACGAGCAGTACTTC. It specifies CAWSVSDTYEQYF.

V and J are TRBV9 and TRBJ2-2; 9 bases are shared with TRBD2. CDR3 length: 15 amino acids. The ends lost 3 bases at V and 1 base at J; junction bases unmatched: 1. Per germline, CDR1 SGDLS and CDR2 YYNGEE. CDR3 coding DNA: TGTGCCAGCAGCGGTAGCGGGAGGAACACCGGGGAGCTGTTTTTT. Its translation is CASSGSGRNTGELFF.

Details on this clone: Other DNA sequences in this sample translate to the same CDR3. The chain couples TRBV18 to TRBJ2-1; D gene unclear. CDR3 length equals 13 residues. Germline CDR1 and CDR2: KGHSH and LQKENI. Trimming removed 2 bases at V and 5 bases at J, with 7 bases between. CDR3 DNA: TGTGCCAGCTCACCATCTCTCCACAATGAGCAGTTCTTC. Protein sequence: CASSPSLHNEQFF.

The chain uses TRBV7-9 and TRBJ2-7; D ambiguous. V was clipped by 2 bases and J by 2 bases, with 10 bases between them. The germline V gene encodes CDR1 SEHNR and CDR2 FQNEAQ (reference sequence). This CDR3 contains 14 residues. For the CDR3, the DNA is TGTGCCAGCAGCTTAATGTCCGGTACCTACGAGCAGTACTTC. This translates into CASSLMSGTYEQYF.

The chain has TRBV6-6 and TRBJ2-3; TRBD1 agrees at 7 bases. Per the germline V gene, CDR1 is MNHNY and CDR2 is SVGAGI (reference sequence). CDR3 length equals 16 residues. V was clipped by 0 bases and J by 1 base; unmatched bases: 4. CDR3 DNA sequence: TGTGCCAGCAGTTACTCAAATGGACAGGGCACAGATACGCAGTATTTT. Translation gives CASSYSNGQGTDTQYF.

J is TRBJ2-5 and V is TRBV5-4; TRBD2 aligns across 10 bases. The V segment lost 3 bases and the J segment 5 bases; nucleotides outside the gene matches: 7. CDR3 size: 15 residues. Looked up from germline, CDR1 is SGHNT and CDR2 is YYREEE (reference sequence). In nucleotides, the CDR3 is TGTGCCAGCAGCTCATCCAGCGGGAGGGAGGAGACCCAGTACTTC. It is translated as CASSSSSGREETQYF. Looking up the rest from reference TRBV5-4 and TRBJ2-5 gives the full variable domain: ETGVTQSPTHLIKTRGQQVTLRCSSQSGHNTVSWYQQALGQGPQFIFQYYREEENGRGNFPPRFSGLQFPNYSSELNVNALELDDSALYLCASSSSSGREETQYFGPGTRLLVL.

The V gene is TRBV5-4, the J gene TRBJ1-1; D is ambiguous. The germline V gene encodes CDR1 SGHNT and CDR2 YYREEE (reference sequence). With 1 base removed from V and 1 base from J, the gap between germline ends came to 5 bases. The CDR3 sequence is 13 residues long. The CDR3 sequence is CASSLSSNTEAFF. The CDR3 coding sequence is TGTGCCAGCAGCTTGTCGTCGAACACTGAAGCTTTCTTT.

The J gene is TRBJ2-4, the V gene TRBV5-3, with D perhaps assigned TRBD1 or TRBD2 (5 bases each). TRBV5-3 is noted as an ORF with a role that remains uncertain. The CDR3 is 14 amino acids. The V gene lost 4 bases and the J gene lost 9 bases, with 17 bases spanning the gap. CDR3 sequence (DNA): TGTGCCAGAAGCCGGGACGGCTTCGGAGGCATTCAGTACTTC. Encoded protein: CARSRDGFGGIQYF.

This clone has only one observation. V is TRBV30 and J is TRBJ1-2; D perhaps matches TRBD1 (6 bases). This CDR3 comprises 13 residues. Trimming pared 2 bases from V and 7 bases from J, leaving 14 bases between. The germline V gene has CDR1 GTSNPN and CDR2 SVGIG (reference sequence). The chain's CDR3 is CAWSPLQGTGYTF. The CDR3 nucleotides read TGTGCCTGGAGTCCCCTACAGGGAACTGGCTACACCTTC.

The CDR3 loop is CASRDTGASYNEQFF. The CDR3 DNA reads as TGTGCCAGCAGGGATACCGGGGCCTCCTACAATGAGCAGTTCTTC. This chain connects TRBV6-6 to TRBJ2-1; D is possibly TRBD1 or TRBD2 (5 bases each). The CDR3 sequence is 15 residues long. Trimming stripped 6 bases from V and 0 bases from J, with 12 bases between. Germline CDR1 reads MNHNY; CDR2 reads SVGAGI (reference sequence).

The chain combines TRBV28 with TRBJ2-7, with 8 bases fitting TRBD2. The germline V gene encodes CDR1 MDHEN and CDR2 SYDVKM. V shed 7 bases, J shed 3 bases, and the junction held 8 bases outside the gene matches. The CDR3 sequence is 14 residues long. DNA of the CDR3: TGTGCCAGCACCCCGGGAAGCGGGAGCTACGAGCAGTACTTC. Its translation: CASTPGSGSYEQYF. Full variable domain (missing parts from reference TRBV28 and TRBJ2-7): DVKVTQSSRYLVKRTGEKVFLECVQDMDHENMFWYRQDPGLGLRLIYFSYDVKMKEKGDIPEGYSVSREKKERFSLILESASTNQTSMYLCASTPGSGSYEQYFGPGTRLTVT.

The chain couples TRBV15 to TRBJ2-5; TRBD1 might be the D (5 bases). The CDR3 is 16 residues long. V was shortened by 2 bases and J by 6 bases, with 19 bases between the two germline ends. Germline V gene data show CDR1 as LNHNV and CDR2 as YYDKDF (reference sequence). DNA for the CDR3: TGTGCCACCAGCAGATCCCTGACAGTGGGGTTTCAGACCCAGTACTTC. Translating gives CATSRSLTVGFQTQYF.

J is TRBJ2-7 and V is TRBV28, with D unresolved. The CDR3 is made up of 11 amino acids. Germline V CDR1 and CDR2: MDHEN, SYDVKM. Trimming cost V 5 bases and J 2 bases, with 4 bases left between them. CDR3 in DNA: TGTGCCAGCAGTATCACCTACGAGCAGTACTTC. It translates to CASSITYEQYF.

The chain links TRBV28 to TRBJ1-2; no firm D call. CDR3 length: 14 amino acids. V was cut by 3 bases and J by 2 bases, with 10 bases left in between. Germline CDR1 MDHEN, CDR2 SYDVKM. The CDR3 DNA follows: TGTGCCAGCAGTTTTGAGGGCCTAAACTATGGCTACACCTTC. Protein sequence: CASSFEGLNYGYTF.

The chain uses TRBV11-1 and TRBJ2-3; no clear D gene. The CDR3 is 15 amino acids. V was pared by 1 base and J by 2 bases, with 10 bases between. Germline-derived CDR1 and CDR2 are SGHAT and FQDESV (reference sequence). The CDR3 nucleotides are TGTGCCAGCAGCTTAGATGGCAGGTTCACAGATACGCAGTATTTT. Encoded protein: CASSLDGRFTDTQYF.

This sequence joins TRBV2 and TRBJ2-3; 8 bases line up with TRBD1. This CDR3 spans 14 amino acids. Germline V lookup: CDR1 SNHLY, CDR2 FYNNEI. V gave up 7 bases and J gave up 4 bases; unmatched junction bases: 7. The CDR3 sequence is CASMDRVRPDTQYF. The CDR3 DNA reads TGTGCCAGCATGGACAGGGTGAGGCCAGATACGCAGTATTTT.